One sample yielded the 18 T cell receptor beta chains listed below, sequenced in a study of blood T cells in healthy people across ages. Primers used in a second PCR of roughly 7 to 11 cycles were a sample-barcoded 5' primer and a J-beta primer mix. TCRdb recomputed calls from the 5' RACE reads with MiXCR, one row per CDR3 protein. The table lists about 800,000 distinct CDR3 sequences, 20% to 30% of them singletons. The same data also went into a second study, on T cells of mothers and their children.

The specimen was blood. The receptors were gathered from a boy between 5 and 17 years old in good health.

The chain employs TRBV20-1 and TRBJ1-6, with D maybe TRBD1 (5 bases). Trimming cost V 2 bases and J 10 bases, with 15 bases left between them. The CDR3 is 14 amino acids. Germline V lookup: CDR1 DFQATT, CDR2 SNEGSKA (reference sequence). The CDR3, as DNA: TGCAGTGCTAGAACAACGGGGGAAGCATCACCCCTCCACTTT. Translation: CSARTTGEASPLHF.

This clonotype was counted a few times. The CDR3 DNA reads as TGTGCCAGCGTAGAACAGGGGGATTCCTACGAGCAGTACTTC. Its translation: CASVEQGDSYEQYF. The rearrangement uses TRBV25-1 and TRBJ2-7; 8 bases fit TRBD1. Germline values: CDR1 MGHDK, CDR2 SYGVNS. V trimming: 8 bases; J trimming: 1 base; junction bases outside the gene matches: 7. The CDR3 is made up of 14 amino acids.

Comment on this clonotype: The junction does not match germline at one end; this may be a read error. The chain joins TRBV9 to TRBJ2-3; no definite D call. The CDR3 length is 14 residues. The germline gives CDR1 SGDLS, CDR2 YYNGEE. The CDR3 here is CASSVAFAQDTQYF. CDR3 nucleotides: TGTGCCAGCAGCGTAGCTTTCGCTCAGGATACGCAGTACTTT.

This clonotype has ten or more counts. This rearrangement joins TRBV7-2 to TRBJ1-2, with D unresolved. There are 13 residues in the CDR3. Trimming took off 1 base at V and 4 bases at J, with 7 bases between the two ends. Germline V gene sequence: CDR1 SGHTA, CDR2 FQGNSA. The CDR3 loop reads CASSLGLTYGYTF. The CDR3 region has the DNA TGTGCCAGCAGCTTAGGACTAACCTATGGCTACACCTTC.

The chain employs TRBV20-1 and TRBJ2-3; no definite D call. The germline V gene has CDR1 DFQATT and CDR2 SNEGSKA (reference sequence). The CDR3 totals 16 residues. V was trimmed by 0 bases and J by 4 bases, leaving 17 bases between them. The CDR3 DNA reads TGCAGTGCTAGAGATTCCCCCTCGTCGATATCAGATACGCAGTATTTT. It yields the protein CSARDSPSSISDTQYF.

This clonotype was recorded a few times. V usage is TRBV20-1 and J usage is TRBJ2-5; D is uncertain. This CDR3 spans 13 amino acids. The ends were cut back, 4 bases at V and 5 bases at J, with 14 bases in the middle. CDR1 DFQATT and CDR2 SNEGSKA come from the germline V gene (reference sequence). The DNA of the CDR3 is TGCAGTGCTAATCCATCGAGTTTGGAGACCCAGTACTTC. Translated, it gives CSANPSSLETQYF.

Note on this clonotype: One end of the junction varies from germline; a read error may be responsible. The J gene is TRBJ1-3, the V gene TRBV7-9; D unclear. CDR3 length equals 14 residues. The germline V gene has CDR1 SEHNR and CDR2 FQNEAQ (reference sequence). The CDR3, as DNA: TGTGCCAGCAGGTTAGCGAGCTCTGGAAACACCATATATTTT. It specifies CASRLASSGNTIYF.

V and J are TRBV20-1 and TRBJ2-5; D unresolved. V lost 1 base and J 3 bases, leaving 12 bases between the germline ends. The CDR3 is 14 amino acids. From germline, CDR1 is DFQATT and CDR2 SNEGSKA (reference sequence). The CDR3 DNA reads TGCAGTGCTAGAGGAAGGGTTGTTGAAGAGACCCAGTACTTC. Translation gives CSARGRVVEETQYF.

The chain recombines TRBV7-2 with TRBJ2-1; possible D gene TRBD1, 6 bases. V was trimmed by 6 bases and J by 7 bases, leaving 22 bases between them. Germline V gives CDR1 SGHTA, CDR2 FQGNSA. This CDR3 region has 16 residues. CDR3 sequence: CASRGDRFRLENEQFF. The CDR3 bases are TGTGCCAGCAGGGGTGACAGGTTTCGATTAGAGAATGAGCAGTTCTTC. The whole variable domain, remainder taken from reference TRBV7-2 and TRBJ2-1, is GAGVSQSPSNKVTEKGKDVELRCDPISGHTALYWYRQSLGQGLEFLIYFQGNSAPDKSGLPSDRFSAERTGGSVSTLTIQRTQQEDSAVYLCASRGDRFRLENEQFFGPGTRLTVL.

This clonotype was observed a few times. At one boundary the junction diverges from the germline segment, which might be a read error. The chain links TRBV27 to TRBJ2-3, with 12 bases matching TRBD1. Germline CDR1 and CDR2: MNHEY and SMNVEV (reference sequence). The CDR3 is 17 amino acids. CDR3 protein: CASRQLPGTGGSYEQYF. The CDR3 DNA reads as TGTGCCAGCAGGCAACTCCCCGGGACAGGGGGCTCCTACGAGCAGTACTTT.

The table lists this clonotype with a few counts. The DNA of the CDR3 is TGCAGCGTTGACTCACCTCGCGAGACTAGTATATCCTACAATGAGCAGTTCTTC. Its translation: CSVDSPRETSISYNEQFF. The V gene is TRBV29-1, the J gene TRBJ2-1; a weak D match, TRBD2 (6 bases). Trimming pared 3 bases from V and 1 base from J, leaving 22 bases between. The CDR3 spans 18 residues. Germline CDR1 reads SQVTM; CDR2 reads ANQGSEA.

The chain is built from TRBV6-5 and TRBJ2-1; D is unclear. The germline V gene has CDR1 MNHEY and CDR2 SVGAGI. This CDR3 has 15 amino acids. V was trimmed by 6 bases and J by 4 bases, leaving 16 bases between them. Written as DNA, the CDR3 is TGTGCCAGCAGCCTGACTGAAACCGATTACAATGAGCAGTTCTTC. Translation: CASSLTETDYNEQFF.

In its sample, this clonotype was seen once. This chain connects TRBV20-1 to TRBJ2-3; D possibly corresponds to TRBD1 (5 bases). In germline, CDR1 is DFQATT, CDR2 SNEGSKA (reference sequence). V shed 0 bases and J shed 0 bases, with 10 bases lying between them. This CDR3 comprises 15 residues. The CDR3 spells CSARDRGISTDTQYF. The CDR3 nucleotides read TGCAGTGCTAGAGATAGGGGCATCAGCACAGATACGCAGTATTTT.

The CDR3: CASSVAGQGLAGNSYNEQFF. The CDR3, as DNA: TGTGCCAGCAGCGTAGCGGGACAGGGACTAGCGGGGAACTCCTACAATGAGCAGTTCTTC. The rearrangement joins TRBV9 to TRBJ2-1; 13 bases agree with TRBD2. The CDR3 is 20 amino acids. The V and J ends lost 0 bases and 0 bases, in that order; junction bases with no gene match: 9. CDR1 and CDR2 from the germline V gene are SGDLS and YYNGEE. The full variable domain, with the rest looked up from reference TRBV9 and TRBJ2-1, is DSGVTQTPKHLITATGQRVTLRCSPRSGDLSVYWYQQSLDQGLQFLIQYYNGEERAKGNILERFSAQQFPDLHSELNLSSLELGDSALYFCASSVAGQGLAGNSYNEQFFGPGTRLTVL.

This rearrangement joins TRBV4-3 to TRBJ2-5, with D possibly being TRBD2 (6 bases). The closer fit of TRBJ2-1 to the DNA end suggests the J call may be wrong. Per germline, CDR1 LGHNA and CDR2 YSLEER. This CDR3 spans 17 amino acids. Here the CDR3 DNA reads TGCGCCAGCAGCCAAGAGTCCTACGGGGGTACCTACAATGAGCAGTTCTTC. Protein: CASSQESYGGTYNEQFF.

This clonotype was picked up a small number of times. The V and J genes are TRBV30 and TRBJ1-2; TRBD1 is a possible D gene (6 bases). This CDR3 contains 12 residues. The germline gives CDR1 GTSNPN, CDR2 SVGIG (reference sequence). Trimming stripped 1 base from V and 7 bases from J, with 10 bases between. Here the CDR3 DNA reads TGTGCCTGGAGTGCACAGGGAGGTGGCTACACCTTC. It codes for CAWSAQGGGYTF.

In this sample, this clonotype turned up a few times. The CDR3 nucleotides are TGTGCCAGCAGCGAGCTGCGGGGTACGCAGTATTTT. It translates to CASSELRGTQYF. The chain combines TRBV7-2 with TRBJ2-3, with D perhaps matching TRBD2 (6 bases). CDR1 and CDR2 (germline): SGHTA, FQGNSA. Trimming stripped 5 bases from V and 8 bases from J, with 11 bases between. This CDR3 contains 12 residues.

CDR3 protein: CATSRAGTAGEKLFF. The DNA for the CDR3 is TGTGCCACCAGCAGAGCCGGGACAGCCGGTGAAAAACTGTTTTTT. The chain recombines TRBV15 with TRBJ1-4; TRBD1 matches 7 bases. The CDR3 runs 15 residues. CDR1 is LNHNV, CDR2 YYDKDF, per germline (reference sequence). The J segment lost 7 bases and the V segment lost 1 base, leaving 6 bases of the junction unmatched.